This T cell receptor beta chain was observed in a study of blood T cell repertoires in COVID-19. The authors' processing: Amplification with reference gene primers provided the estimates of nucleated cell counts. The table came from immunoSEQ multiplex PCR; TCRdb's copy has only in-frame clones and leaves some out. That table gives V, J and clone size, and the DNA gave D and trimming. The sample has fewer than 85,000 clones, around 91% seen once. This CDR3 region has 14 residues. V lost 4 bases to trimming and J lost 4 bases, with 14 bases between them. CDR1 is SGHAT and CDR2 is FQNNGV in the germline V gene.

This clonotype was sampled from a human donor in a cohort sampled during active COVID-19. The sequenced material came from peripheral blood. The chain has TRBV11-2 and TRBJ2-7, with a weak D call TRBD1 (7 bases). CDR3 DNA: TGTGCCAGCAGCTCTTACAGGGGAGGTTACGAGCAGTACTTC. It codes for CASSSYRGGYEQYF.